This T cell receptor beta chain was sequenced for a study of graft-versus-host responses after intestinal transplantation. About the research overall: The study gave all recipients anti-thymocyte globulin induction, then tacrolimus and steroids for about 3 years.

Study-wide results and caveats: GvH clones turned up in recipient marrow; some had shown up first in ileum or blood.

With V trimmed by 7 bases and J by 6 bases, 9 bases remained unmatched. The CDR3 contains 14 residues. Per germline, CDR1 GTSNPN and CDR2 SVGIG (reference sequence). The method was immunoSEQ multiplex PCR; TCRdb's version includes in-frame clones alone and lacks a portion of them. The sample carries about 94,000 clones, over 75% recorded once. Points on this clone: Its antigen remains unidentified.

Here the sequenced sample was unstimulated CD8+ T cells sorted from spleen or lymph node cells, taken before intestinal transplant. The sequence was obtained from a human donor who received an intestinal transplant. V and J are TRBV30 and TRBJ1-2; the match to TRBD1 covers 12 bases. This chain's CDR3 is CASDLGQGANGYTF. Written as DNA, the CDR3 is TGTGCCTCGGACCTGGGACAGGGGGCCAATGGCTACACCTTC.